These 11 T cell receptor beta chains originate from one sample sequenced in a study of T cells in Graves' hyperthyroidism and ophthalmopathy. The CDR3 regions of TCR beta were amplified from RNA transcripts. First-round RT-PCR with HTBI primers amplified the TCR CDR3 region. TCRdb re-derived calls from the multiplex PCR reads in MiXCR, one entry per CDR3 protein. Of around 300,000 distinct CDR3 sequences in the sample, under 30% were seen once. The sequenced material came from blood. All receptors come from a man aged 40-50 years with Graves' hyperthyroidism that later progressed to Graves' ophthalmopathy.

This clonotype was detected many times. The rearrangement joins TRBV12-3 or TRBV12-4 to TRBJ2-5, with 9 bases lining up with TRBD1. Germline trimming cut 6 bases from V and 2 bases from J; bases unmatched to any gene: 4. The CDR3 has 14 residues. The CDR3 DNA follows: TGTGCCAGCAGCCGCGGACAGGGGCAAGAGACCCAGTACTTC. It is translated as CASSRGQGQETQYF.

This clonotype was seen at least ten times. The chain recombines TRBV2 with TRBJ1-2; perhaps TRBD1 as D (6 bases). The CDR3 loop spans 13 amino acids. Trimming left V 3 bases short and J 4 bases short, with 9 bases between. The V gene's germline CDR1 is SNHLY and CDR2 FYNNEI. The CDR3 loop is CASSEARGYGYTF. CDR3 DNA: TGTGCCAGCAGTGAGGCCAGGGGCTATGGCTACACCTTC.

The CDR3 loop is CASSYSPGAGSAYEQYF. CDR3 sequence (DNA): TGTGCCAGCAGTTACTCCCCCGGGGCAGGGTCAGCCTACGAGCAGTACTTC. V and J are TRBV6-5 and TRBJ2-7; D could derive from TRBD1 or TRBD2 (5 bases each). The germline V gene has CDR1 MNHEY and CDR2 SVGAGI. This CDR3 is built from 17 residues. The V end was cut by 0 bases, the J end by 2 bases, with 17 bases between.

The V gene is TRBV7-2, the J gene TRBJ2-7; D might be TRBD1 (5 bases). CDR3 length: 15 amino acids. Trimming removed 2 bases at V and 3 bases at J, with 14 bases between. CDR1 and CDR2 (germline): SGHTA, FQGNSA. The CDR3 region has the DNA TGTGCCAGCAGCTTATTAGTCAGGGATGACTACGAGCAGTACTTC. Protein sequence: CASSLLVRDDYEQYF.

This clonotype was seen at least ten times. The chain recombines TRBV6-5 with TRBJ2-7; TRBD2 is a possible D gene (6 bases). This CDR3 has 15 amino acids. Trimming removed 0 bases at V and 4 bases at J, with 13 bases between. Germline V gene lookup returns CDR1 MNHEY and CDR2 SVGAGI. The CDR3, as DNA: TGTGCCAGCAGTTACTCGTGGGAGGATCGGTACGAGCAGTACTTC. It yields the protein CASSYSWEDRYEQYF.

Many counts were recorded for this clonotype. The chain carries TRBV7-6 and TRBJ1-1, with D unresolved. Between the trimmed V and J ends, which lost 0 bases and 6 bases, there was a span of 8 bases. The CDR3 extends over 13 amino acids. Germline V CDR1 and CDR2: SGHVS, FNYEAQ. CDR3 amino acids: CASSLAEGPEAFF. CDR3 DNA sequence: TGTGCCAGCAGCTTAGCGGAGGGCCCTGAAGCTTTCTTT.

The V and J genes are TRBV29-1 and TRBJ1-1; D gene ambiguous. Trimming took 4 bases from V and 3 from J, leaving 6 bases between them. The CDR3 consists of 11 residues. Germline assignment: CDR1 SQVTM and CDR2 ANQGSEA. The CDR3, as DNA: TGCAGCGTTGTGACTTACACTGAAGCTTTCTTT. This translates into CSVVTYTEAFF.

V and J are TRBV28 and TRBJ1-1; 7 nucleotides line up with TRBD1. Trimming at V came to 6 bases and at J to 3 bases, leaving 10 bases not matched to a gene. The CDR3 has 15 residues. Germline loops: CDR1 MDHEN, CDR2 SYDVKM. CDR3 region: CASRPLAGGDTEAFF. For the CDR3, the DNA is TGTGCCAGCAGACCCCTGGCAGGGGGGGACACTGAAGCTTTCTTT.

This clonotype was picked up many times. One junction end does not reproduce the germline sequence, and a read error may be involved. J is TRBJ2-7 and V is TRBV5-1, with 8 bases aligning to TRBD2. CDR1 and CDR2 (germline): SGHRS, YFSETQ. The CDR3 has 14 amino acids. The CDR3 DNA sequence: TGCGCCAACAGCTTCGGACTAGCCTCCTACGAGCAGTACTTC. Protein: CANSFGLASYEQYF.

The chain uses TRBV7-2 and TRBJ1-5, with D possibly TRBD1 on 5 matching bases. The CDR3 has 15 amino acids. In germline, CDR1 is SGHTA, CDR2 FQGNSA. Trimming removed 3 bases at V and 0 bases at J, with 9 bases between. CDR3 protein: CASSFIQDSNQPQHF. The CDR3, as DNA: TGTGCCAGCAGCTTTATACAGGATAGCAATCAGCCCCAGCATTTT.

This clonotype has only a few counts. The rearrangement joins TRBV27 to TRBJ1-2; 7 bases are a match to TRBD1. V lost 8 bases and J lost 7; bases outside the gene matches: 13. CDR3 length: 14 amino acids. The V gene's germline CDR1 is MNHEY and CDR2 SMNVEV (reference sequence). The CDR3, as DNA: TGTGCCAGCGGCTCCGGGACAGTGTCGTTTGGCTACACCTTC. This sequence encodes CASGSGTVSFGYTF.